These 9 T cell receptor beta chains came from one sample sequenced in a study of T cells after posttransplantation cyclophosphamide. Some clones are missing from TCRdb's copy, which holds only in-frame ones; the method was immunoSEQ multiplex PCR. In the table there are around 4,800 clones, about 72% of which are singletons. Treatment was busulfan-fludarabine conditioning, a marrow graft, and cyclophosphamide on days +3 and +4. This sample comprised PBMCs, obtained 362 days after allogeneic stem cell transplant with posttransplant cyclophosphamide. The receptors originated from a male patient aged 55 to 70 who received an allogeneic stem cell transplant from an unrelated donor, was CMV-positive, and had acute GVHD only. Some T cells here may be from the graft donor.

The chain has TRBV27 and TRBJ2-3, with 8 positions matching TRBD2. Germline V gene lookup returns CDR1 MNHEY and CDR2 SMNVEV (reference sequence). The CDR3 has 14 residues. The trim removed 6 bases at V and 3 bases at J, leaving 5 bases unmatched. Here the CDR3 DNA reads TGTGCCAGCAGAGGGGGACTAGTAACAGATACGCAGTATTTT. It is translated as CASRGGLVTDTQYF.

Only one count was recorded for this clone. This chain connects TRBV2 to TRBJ2-3, with no clear D. Looked up from germline, CDR1 is SNHLY and CDR2 is FYNNEI. The CDR3 covers 12 residues. Trimming stripped 4 bases from V and 2 bases from J, with 4 bases between. CDR3 region: CASSGDTDTQYF. In DNA form, the CDR3 reads TGTGCCAGCAGTGGCGACACAGATACGCAGTATTTT.

The chain uses TRBV9 and TRBJ2-1; possibly TRBD1 for D (9 bases). The CDR3 length is 17 residues. Germline loops: CDR1 SGDLS, CDR2 YYNGEE. Trimming shortened V by 1 base and J by 6 bases, and 20 bases separated the two germline ends. Here the CDR3 DNA reads TGTGCCAGCAGCGTACCCCGGGGGGGGACAGGGTCCAATGAGCAGTTCTTC. It specifies CASSVPRGGTGSNEQFF.

The chain uses TRBV27 and TRBJ1-5; 7 positions match TRBD1. The CDR3 totals 15 residues. The germline gives CDR1 MNHEY, CDR2 SMNVEV (reference sequence). The V and J ends lost 6 bases and 2 bases, in that order; junction bases with no gene match: 7. CDR3 region: CASSSDRVGNQPQHF. The CDR3 DNA follows: TGTGCCAGCAGCTCCGACAGGGTTGGCAATCAGCCCCAGCATTTT.

The chain employs TRBV9 and TRBJ2-2; 13 nucleotides align to TRBD2. V was pared by 2 bases and J by 5 bases, with 3 bases of the junction left unmatched. The germline V gene has CDR1 SGDLS and CDR2 YYNGEE. The CDR3 length is 16 residues. CDR3 region: CASSVGTSGITGELFF. CDR3 sequence (DNA): TGTGCCAGCAGCGTCGGGACTAGCGGGATTACCGGGGAGCTGTTTTTT.

The chain has TRBV28 and TRBJ1-2, with TRBD1 matching over 8 bases. Germline values: CDR1 MDHEN, CDR2 SYDVKM. Trimming cost V 3 bases and J 3 bases; bases outside gene matches: 3. This CDR3 has 14 residues. The DNA of the CDR3 is TGTGCCAGCAGTTTCCAGGGGGCGGACTATGGCTACACCTTC. It encodes CASSFQGADYGYTF.

The chain carries TRBV7-8 and TRBJ2-1; D perhaps matches TRBD2 (5 bases). The germline gives CDR1 SGHVS, CDR2 FQNEAQ. The CDR3 runs to 15 residues. Trimming took off 6 bases at V and 4 bases at J, with 16 bases between the two ends. CDR3 DNA sequence: TGTGCCAGCAGGGCCGGGCGGGCCGCATACAATGAGCAGTTCTTC. Protein product: CASRAGRAAYNEQFF.

V usage is TRBV19 and J usage is TRBJ1-6; 9 nucleotides align to TRBD1. Losses at the gene ends were 6 bases for V and 7 bases for J; bases not matched to a gene: 10. The CDR3 loop spans 16 amino acids. Germline CDR1 and CDR2: LNHDA and SQIVND (reference sequence). CDR3 region: CASSERQGGFNSPLHF. CDR3 in DNA: TGTGCCAGTAGCGAGAGACAGGGGGGTTTCAATTCACCCCTCCACTTT.

The chain is built from TRBV6-1 and TRBJ1-1, with a weak D call TRBD1 (5 bases). Germline CDR1 and CDR2: MNHNS and SASEGT. The CDR3 contains 13 residues. V was shortened by 6 bases and J by 1 base, with 9 bases between the two germline ends. The DNA of the CDR3 is TGTGCCAGCAGCCACGGGGGGAACACTGAAGCTTTCTTT. The encoded protein is CASSHGGNTEAFF.